The rows below give T cell receptor beta chains drawn from one sample of a study of shared clonotypes between healthy human individuals. Produced via immunoSEQ multiplex PCR; TCRdb's table is partial and in-frame only. Of 780,000 or so clones in the sample, roughly 72% are singletons; the top ten hold under 2%. Sample: memory CD4+ T cells sorted from blood. The receptors were gathered from a woman in her thirties in good health. Both conserved end residues are part of each CDR3. D genes are given only for firm matches. The size entry is marked missing in some rows and otherwise reads once, few, many or a size class.

d_gene	v_gene	abundance	j_gene	CDR3aa	CDR3nt
NA	TRBV19	NA	TRBJ2-3	CASSIRGIPDTQYF	TGTGCCAGTAGTATCCGGGGGATTCCAGATACGCAGTATTTT
NA	TRBV28	NA	TRBJ2-7	CASSPSGFVAYEQYF	TGTGCCAGCAGTCCCTCGGGATTTGTGGCCTACGAGCAGTACTTC
TRBD2	TRBV4-2	NA	TRBJ2-2	CASSQGVSGGNTGELFF	TGTGCCAGCAGCCAAGGAGTGAGCGGGGGCAACACCGGGGAGCTGTTTTTT
TRBD2	TRBV19	NA	TRBJ2-7	CASSPYGAGGGEQYF	TGTGCCAGTAGTCCGTACGGGGCGGGAGGCGGAGAGCAGTACTTC
TRBD1	TRBV7-3	NA	TRBJ2-2	CASSSGTGSTGELFF	TGTGCCAGCAGCTCTGGGACAGGGAGCACCGGGGAGCTGTTTTTT
TRBD2	TRBV7-2	many	TRBJ2-5	CASSLGAGGRVETQYF	TGTGCCAGCAGCTTAGGAGCGGGAGGGAGGGTAGAGACCCAGTACTTC
TRBD1	TRBV19	NA	TRBJ1-1	CASSIDRVGTEAFF	TGTGCCAGTAGTATTGACAGGGTGGGCACTGAAGCTTTCTTT
NA	TRBV28	NA	TRBJ1-3	CASRRGNTIYF	TGTGCCAGCAGGAGAGGAAACACCATATATTTT
TRBD1	TRBV28	NA	TRBJ2-4	CASSRQGNIQYF	TGTGCCAGCAGCCGACAGGGGAACATTCAGTACTTC
TRBD1	TRBV11-1	NA	TRBJ1-1	CASSQRDRGSTEAFF	TGTGCCAGCAGCCAGCGGGACAGGGGTTCAACTGAAGCTTTCTTT
NA	TRBV7-8	few	TRBJ1-1	CASSLRSGQTEAFF	TGTGCCAGCAGCTTAAGGTCGGGGCAAACTGAAGCTTTCTTT
TRBD1	TRBV6-1	NA	TRBJ1-2	CASSFVPGQGGYTF	TGTGCCAGCAGCTTCGTCCCGGGACAGGGAGGCTACACCTTC
TRBD1	TRBV7-9	NA	TRBJ1-4	CASSSGQGTEKLFF	TGTGCCAGCAGCAGTGGACAGGGGACTGAAAAACTGTTTTTT
NA	TRBV27	NA	TRBJ2-7	CASSQFPAQAAIGHEQYF	TGTGCCAGCAGCCAATTTCCGGCACAGGCAGCCATCGGACACGAGCAGTACTTC
TRBD2	TRBV4-1	NA	TRBJ2-4	CASSQALSSGLAKNIQYF	TGCGCCAGCAGCCAAGCACTCTCTAGCGGACTAGCCAAAAACATTCAGTACTTC
NA	TRBV11-2	NA	TRBJ2-6	CASSRSGANVLTF	TGTGCCAGCAGTCGCTCTGGGGCCAACGTCCTGACTTTC